This T cell receptor beta chain was captured by sequencing in a study of CD8 T cells in Susac syndrome (dated by TCRdb to between 2018 and 2021). Notes on the research overall: Whether CD8+ T cell activation and differentiation in Susac syndrome was antigen driven was tested using repertoire sequencing. General conclusions and limits of the study: The TCR sequencing and HLA analysis was acknowledged to have included a relatively small number of individuals.

RNA was extracted using the RNeasy kit, and roughly 0.5 to 1 ug of the RNA was reverse transcribed with random hexamers. The immunoSEQ multiplex PCR assay, which covers 54 Vbeta and 13 Jbeta segments, was used to amplify TCR beta CDR3 regions. PCR amplification bias was corrected by using a synthetic template baseline for primer optimization and computational correction. The source study handled its data this way. Only productive sequences were kept, with reads annotated to V, D and J genes according to IMGT and analyzed in immunoSEQ Analyzer. To calculate clonality, Shannon entropy was normalized by log2 of the number of productive unique sequences and then subtracted from one. For each patient and control, public and private clones were evaluated within the 100 most prevalent clones. Susac-specific clones were defined as absent from healthy and MS cohorts, over a thousand published viral clones and other ImmuneACCESS disease sequences. TCRdb reran the public reads through fastp at Q25 and MiXCR, keeping productive beta chains. Identical CDR3 proteins give one entry, which carries the most common genes and DNA. The V and J calls come from TCRdb's annotation, not from the publication. The sample contains around 160,000 distinct CDR3 sequences, around 94% of them found a single time. Together, the top ten hold about 0.094% of the sample.

Comments on this clonotype: The antigen it recognizes is unknown. Base quality data are lacking; no much larger clone is found one base away.

Peripheral blood CD8+ and CD4+ T cells from healthy donors, Susac syndrome patients and multiple sclerosis patients were profiled using high-throughput TCR beta sequencing. Multiple sclerosis controls were treatment-naive patients with stable or active relapsing-remitting disease fulfilling revised McDonald criteria. CD8+ TEMRA cells were enriched by FACS, while bulk CD8+ and CD4+ T cells were purified by magnetic negative isolation. Blood was drawn into EDTA tubes, processed within 24 hours, and PBMCs were isolated by density gradient centrifugation. PBMCs intended for TCR sequencing were frozen in liquid nitrogen and were later thawed in a 37 degrees C water bath. Purity of sorted or isolated CD4+, CD8+ and CD8+ TEMRA cells was at least 90%. CDR1 and CDR2 are drawn from the germline V gene: KGHSH, LQKENI. V is cut by 1 base and J by 5 bases, and the space between the germline ends is 11 bases. The CDR3 runs 15 residues from the cysteine to the phenylalanine. This entry keeps only the CDR3 DNA: 45 bases, framed from base 1.

This clonotype was obtained from a human donor with multiple sclerosis. The chain is encoded by TRBV18 joined to TRBJ2-2; the D gene is tentatively TRBD1 or TRBD2, each matching 5 bases. Sequencing used CD4+ T cells from PBMCs. The CDR3 reads CASSPLRGQTGELFF. The nucleotide sequence reads TGTGCCAGCTCACCACTTCGGGGCCAGACCGGGGAGCTGTTTTTT.